This T cell receptor (beta chain) was sequenced during a study of T cells after yellow fever vaccination. This clonotype was recorded at least ten times. TCRdb reanalysed the 5' RACE reads using MiXCR and keeps one entry per CDR3 protein. The sample has 10,000 to 11,000 distinct CDR3 sequences, around 5.2% seen once; the top ten hold 1.5% to 2%. The length of the CDR3 is 16 residues. Per germline, CDR1 SNHLY and CDR2 FYNNEI. The V and J ends lost 4 bases and 8 bases respectively, with 23 bases between them. The specimen was PBMCs, either bulk or a sorted T-cell subset (CD4+, CD8+, memory, or dextramer-sorted; not recorded which), collected roughly 14 days after the first yellow fever vaccination. V usage is TRBV2 and J usage is TRBJ1-2, with a tentative D call TRBD1 (5 bases). The sequence came from a man younger than 30 who received the YFV17D yellow fever vaccine. CDR3 coding DNA: TGTGCCAGCAGTGCATACCCGACCGACAGTCCGGAGGGCTACACCTTC. Translating it yields CASSAYPTDSPEGYTF.